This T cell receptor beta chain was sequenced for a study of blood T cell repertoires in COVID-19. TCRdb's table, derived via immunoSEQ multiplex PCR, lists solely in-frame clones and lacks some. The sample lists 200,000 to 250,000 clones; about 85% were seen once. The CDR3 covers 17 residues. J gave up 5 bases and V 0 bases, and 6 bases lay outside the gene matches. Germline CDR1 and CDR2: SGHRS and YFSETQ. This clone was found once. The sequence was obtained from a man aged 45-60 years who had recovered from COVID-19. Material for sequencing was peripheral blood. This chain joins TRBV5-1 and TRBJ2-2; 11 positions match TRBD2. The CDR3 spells CASSLGLAGGPTGELFF. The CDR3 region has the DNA TGCGCCAGCAGCTTGGGGCTAGCGGGAGGCCCAACCGGGGAGCTGTTTTTT.